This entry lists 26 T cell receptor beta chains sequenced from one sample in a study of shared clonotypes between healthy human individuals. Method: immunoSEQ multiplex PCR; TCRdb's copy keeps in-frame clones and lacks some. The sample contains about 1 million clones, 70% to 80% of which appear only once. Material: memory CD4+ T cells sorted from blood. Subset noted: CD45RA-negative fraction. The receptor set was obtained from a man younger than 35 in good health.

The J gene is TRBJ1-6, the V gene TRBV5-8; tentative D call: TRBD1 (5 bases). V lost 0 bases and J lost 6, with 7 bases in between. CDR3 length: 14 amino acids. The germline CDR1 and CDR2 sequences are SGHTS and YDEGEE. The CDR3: CASSLGQTNSPLHF. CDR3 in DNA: TGTGCCAGCAGCTTGGGACAGACTAATTCACCCCTCCACTTT.

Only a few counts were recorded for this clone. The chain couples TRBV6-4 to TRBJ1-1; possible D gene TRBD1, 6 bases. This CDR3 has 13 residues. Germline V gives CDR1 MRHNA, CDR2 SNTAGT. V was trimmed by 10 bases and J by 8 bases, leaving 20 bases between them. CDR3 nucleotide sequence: TGTGCCACCATATCGGATACAGGGTCAGAAGCTTTCTTT. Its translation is CATISDTGSEAFF.

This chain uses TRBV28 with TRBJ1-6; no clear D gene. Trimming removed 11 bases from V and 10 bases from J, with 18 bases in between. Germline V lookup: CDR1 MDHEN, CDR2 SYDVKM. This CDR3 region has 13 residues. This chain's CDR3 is CAPLRGRGSPLHF. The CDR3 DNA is TGTGCCCCCTTGAGAGGACGCGGGTCACCCCTCCACTTT. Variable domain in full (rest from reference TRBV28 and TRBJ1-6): DVKVTQSSRYLVKRTGEKVFLECVQDMDHENMFWYRQDPGLGLRLIYFSYDVKMKEKGDIPEGYSVSREKKERFSLILESASTNQTSMYLCAPLRGRGSPLHFGNGTRLTVT.

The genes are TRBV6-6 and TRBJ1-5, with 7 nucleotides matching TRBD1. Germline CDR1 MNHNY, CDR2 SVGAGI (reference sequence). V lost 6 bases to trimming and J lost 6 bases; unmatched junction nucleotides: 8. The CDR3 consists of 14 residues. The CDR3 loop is CASSPAGGSQPQHF. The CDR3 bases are TGTGCCAGCAGCCCCGCAGGGGGAAGTCAGCCCCAGCATTTT.

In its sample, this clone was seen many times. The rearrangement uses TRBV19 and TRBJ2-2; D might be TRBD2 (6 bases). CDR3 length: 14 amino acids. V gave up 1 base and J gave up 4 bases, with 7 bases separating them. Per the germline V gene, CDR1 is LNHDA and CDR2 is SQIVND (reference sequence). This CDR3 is CASSIGTTTGELFF. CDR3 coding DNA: TGTGCCAGTAGTATAGGGACTACCACCGGGGAGCTGTTTTTT.

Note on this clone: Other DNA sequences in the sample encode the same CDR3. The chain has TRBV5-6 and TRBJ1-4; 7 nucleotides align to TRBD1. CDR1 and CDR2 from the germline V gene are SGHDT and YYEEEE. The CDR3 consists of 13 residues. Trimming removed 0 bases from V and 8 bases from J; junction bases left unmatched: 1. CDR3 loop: CASSLDRGEKLFF. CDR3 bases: TGTGCCAGCAGCTTGGACAGGGGCGAAAAACTGTTTTTT.

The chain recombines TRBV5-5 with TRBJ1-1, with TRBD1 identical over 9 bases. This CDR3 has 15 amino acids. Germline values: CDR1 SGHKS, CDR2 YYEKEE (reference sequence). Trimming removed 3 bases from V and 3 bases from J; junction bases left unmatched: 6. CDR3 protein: CASSWGQGGYTEAFF. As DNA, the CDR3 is TGTGCCAGCAGCTGGGGACAGGGTGGGTACACTGAAGCTTTCTTT.

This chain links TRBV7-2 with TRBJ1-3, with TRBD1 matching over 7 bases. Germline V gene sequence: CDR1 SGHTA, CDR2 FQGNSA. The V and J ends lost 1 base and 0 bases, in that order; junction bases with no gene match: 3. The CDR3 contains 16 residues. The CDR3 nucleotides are TGTGCCAGCAGCTTAGGGGGACAGATCTCTGGAAACACCATATATTTT. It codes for CASSLGGQISGNTIYF.

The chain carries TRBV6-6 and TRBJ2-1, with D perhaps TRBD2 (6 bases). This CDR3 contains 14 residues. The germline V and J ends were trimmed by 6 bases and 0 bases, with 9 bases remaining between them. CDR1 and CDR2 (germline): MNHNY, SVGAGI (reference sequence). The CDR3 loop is CASRAGPSYNEQFF. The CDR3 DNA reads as TGTGCCAGCAGGGCGGGGCCCTCCTACAATGAGCAGTTCTTC.

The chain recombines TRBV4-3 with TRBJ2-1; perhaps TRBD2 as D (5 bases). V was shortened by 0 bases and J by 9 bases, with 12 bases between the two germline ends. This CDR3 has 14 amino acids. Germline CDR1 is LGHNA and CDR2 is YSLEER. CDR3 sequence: CASSQDLVRGEQFF. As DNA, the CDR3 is TGCGCCAGCAGCCAAGACCTCGTCCGGGGTGAGCAGTTCTTC.

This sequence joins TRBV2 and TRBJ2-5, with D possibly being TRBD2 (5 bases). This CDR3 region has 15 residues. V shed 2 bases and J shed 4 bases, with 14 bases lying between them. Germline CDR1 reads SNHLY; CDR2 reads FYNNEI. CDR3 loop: CASSEYEGRRETQYF. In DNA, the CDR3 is TGTGCCAGCAGTGAATACGAGGGCAGACGAGAGACCCAGTACTTC.

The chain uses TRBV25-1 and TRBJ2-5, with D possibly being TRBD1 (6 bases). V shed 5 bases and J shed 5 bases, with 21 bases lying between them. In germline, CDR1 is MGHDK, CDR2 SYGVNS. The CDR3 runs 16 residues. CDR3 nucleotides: TGTGCCAGCAGTAAGGGTGCGAGGGGGTTGGAGGAGACCCAGTACTTC. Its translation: CASSKGARGLEETQYF.

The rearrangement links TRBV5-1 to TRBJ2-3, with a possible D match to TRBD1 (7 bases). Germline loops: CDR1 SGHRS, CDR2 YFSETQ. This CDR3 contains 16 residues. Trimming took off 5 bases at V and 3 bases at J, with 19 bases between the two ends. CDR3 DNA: TGCGCCAGCAGATCCTTAGGGGGCCGGGGGACAGATACGCAGTATTTT. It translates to CASRSLGGRGTDTQYF. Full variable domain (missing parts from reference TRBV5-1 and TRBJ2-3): KAGVTQTPRYLIKTRGQQVTLSCSPISGHRSVSWYQQTPGQGLQFLFEYFSETQRNKGNFPGRFSGRQFSNSRSEMNVSTLELGDSALYLCASRSLGGRGTDTQYFGPGTRLTVL.

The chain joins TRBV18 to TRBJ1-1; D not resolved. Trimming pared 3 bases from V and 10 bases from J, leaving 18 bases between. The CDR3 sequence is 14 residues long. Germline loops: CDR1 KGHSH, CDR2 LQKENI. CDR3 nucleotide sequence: TGTGCCAGCTCACCCAACACCATCCTGACGGGAGCTTTCTTT. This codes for CASSPNTILTGAFF.

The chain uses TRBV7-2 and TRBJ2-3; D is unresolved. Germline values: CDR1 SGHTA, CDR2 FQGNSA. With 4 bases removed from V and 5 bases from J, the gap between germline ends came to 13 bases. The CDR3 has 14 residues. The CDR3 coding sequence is TGTGCCAGCAGCTCTGCGAATTACAGAGATACGCAGTATTTT. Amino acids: CASSSANYRDTQYF.

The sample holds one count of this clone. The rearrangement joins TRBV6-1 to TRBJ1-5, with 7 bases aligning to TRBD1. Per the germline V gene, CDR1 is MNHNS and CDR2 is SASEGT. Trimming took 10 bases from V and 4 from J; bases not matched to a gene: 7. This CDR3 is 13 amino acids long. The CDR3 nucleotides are TGTGCCATCCGACAGGGCTTAAATCAGCCCCAGCATTTT. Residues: CAIRQGLNQPQHF.

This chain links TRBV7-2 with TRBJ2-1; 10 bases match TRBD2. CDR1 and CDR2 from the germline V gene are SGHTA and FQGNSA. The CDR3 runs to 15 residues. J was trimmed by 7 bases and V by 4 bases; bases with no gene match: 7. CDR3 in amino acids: CASSSGLAVKNEQFF. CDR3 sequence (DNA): TGTGCCAGCAGCTCTGGACTAGCGGTAAAGAATGAGCAGTTCTTC.

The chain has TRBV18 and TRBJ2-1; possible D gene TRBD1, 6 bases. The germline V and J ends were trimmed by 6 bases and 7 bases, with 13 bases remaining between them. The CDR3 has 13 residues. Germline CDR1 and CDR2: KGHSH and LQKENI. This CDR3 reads CASSQSGQNEQFF. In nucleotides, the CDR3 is TGTGCCAGCTCGCAGTCGGGACAAAATGAGCAGTTCTTC.

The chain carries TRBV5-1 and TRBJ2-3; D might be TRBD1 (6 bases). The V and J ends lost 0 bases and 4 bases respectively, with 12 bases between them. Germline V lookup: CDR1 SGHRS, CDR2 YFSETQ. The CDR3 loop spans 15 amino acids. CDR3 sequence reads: CASSLEGVPADTQYF. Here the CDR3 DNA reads TGCGCCAGCAGCTTGGAGGGGGTTCCCGCAGATACGCAGTATTTT.

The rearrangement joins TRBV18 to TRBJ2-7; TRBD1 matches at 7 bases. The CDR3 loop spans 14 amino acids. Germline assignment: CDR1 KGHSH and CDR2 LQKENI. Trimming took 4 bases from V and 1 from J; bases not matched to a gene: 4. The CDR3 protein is CASSRRQGSYEQYF. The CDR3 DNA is TGTGCCAGCTCACGTCGACAGGGATCCTACGAGCAGTACTTC.

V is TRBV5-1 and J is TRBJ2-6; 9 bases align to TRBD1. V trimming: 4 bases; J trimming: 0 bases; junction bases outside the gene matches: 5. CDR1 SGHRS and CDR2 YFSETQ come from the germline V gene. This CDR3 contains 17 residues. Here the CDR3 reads CASSRGQGGSGANVLTF. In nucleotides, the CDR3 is TGCGCCAGCAGCAGGGGACAGGGCGGCTCTGGGGCCAACGTCCTGACTTTC.

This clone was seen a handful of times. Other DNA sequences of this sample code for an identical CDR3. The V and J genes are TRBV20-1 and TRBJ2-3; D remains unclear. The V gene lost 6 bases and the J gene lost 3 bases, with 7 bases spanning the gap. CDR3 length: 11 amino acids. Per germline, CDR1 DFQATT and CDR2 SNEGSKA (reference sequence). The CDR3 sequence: CSAPRTDTQYF. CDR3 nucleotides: TGCAGTGCACCAAGGACAGATACGCAGTATTTT.

CDR3 residues: CAWSVTGLAGDNEQFF. CDR3 nucleotides: TGTGCCTGGAGTGTAACAGGACTAGCGGGCGACAATGAGCAGTTCTTC. The chain uses TRBV30 and TRBJ2-1; 11 nucleotides agree with TRBD2. CDR3 size: 16 residues. CDR1 GTSNPN and CDR2 SVGIG come from the germline V gene (reference sequence). V lost 0 bases and J lost 5; bases outside the gene matches: 6.

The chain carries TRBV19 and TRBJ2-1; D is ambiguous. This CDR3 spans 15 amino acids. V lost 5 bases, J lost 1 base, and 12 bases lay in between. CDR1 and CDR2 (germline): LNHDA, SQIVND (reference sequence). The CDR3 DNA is TGTGCCAGTAGTCCTTCTATGGAGTCCTACAATGAGCAGTTCTTC. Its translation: CASSPSMESYNEQFF.

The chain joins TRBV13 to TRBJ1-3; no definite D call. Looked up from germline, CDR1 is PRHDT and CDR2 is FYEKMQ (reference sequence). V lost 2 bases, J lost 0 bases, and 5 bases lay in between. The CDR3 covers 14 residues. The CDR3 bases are TGTGCCAGCAGCTTACTTTCCTCTGGAAACACCATATATTTT. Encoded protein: CASSLLSSGNTIYF.

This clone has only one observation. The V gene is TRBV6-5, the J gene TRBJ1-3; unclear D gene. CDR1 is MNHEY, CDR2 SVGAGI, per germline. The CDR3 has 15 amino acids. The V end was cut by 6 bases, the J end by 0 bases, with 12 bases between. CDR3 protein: CASSPRIPSGNTIYF. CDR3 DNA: TGTGCCAGCAGCCCCAGAATACCCTCTGGAAACACCATATATTTT.